This TCR beta chain was documented in a study of cytomegalovirus exposure and HLA in healthy donors. Study results and limitations: Association of a missense DCLRE1C variant with TCR beta V- and J-gene trimming was reported in a later analysis. Cytomegalovirus association was assigned to approximately 160 TCR beta chains. Reportedly, cytomegalovirus status was diagnosed with high sensitivity and specificity.

Looked up from germline, CDR1 is MNHNS and CDR2 is SASEGT. V dropped 5 bases and J dropped 9 bases, with 10 bases sitting between them. The CDR3 runs to 11 residues. Points on this clone: Its antigen is unidentified.

The PCR ran on 60 Vbeta and 13 Jbeta primers. The repertoire was sequenced with immunoSEQ multiplex PCR; TCRdb's copy has only in-frame clones and lacks some. Of roughly 190,000 clones in the sample, roughly 87% are singletons; the top ten hold 1% to 1.4%. Samples came from healthy bone marrow donors. The rearrangement uses TRBV6-1 and TRBJ1-2, with TRBD1 as a possible D gene (5 bases). The receptor was isolated from a boy aged 2 to 10 in good health and CMV-seronegative. Sequenced sample: PBMCs. CDR3 DNA: TGTGCCAGCAGTTACAGGATGCGCTACACCTTC. Translating gives CASSYRMRYTF.